The 32 T cell receptor beta chains below all came from one sample that was sequenced in a study of regulatory T cells in long-lasting Graves disease. Library construction for TCR beta used iRepertoire HTBI primers and Arm-PCR of CDR3 regions. TCRdb fed the multiplex PCR reads into MiXCR, producing one record per CDR3 protein. The sample holds about 460,000 distinct CDR3 sequences, under 25% seen once. Noted time point: persistent/refractory GD, antithyroid drugs over 5 years with positive TRAb. TCR sequences were obtained from RNA taken from PBMCs. The material sequenced was peripheral blood mononuclear cells (PBMCs), taken when the disease was refractory, from a patient treated with antithyroid drugs. The receptors shown here come from a female donor with Graves disease.

This clonotype was counted ten times or more. The chain joins TRBV6-5 to TRBJ2-7; D gene unclear. Trimming removed 0 bases from V and 3 bases from J, with 12 bases in between. The CDR3 is made up of 15 amino acids. Germline CDR1 and CDR2: MNHEY and SVGAGI. CDR3 loop: CASSYSLGSYYEQYF. DNA for the CDR3: TGTGCCAGCAGTTACTCCCTAGGCAGCTACTACGAGCAGTACTTC.

A few counts support this clonotype. The chain employs TRBV10-3 and TRBJ1-2, with TRBD1 identical over 9 bases. The length of the CDR3 is 14 residues. The ends lost 4 bases at V and 8 bases at J; junction bases unmatched: 8. The germline V gene encodes CDR1 ENHRY and CDR2 SYGVKD. DNA for the CDR3: TGTGCCATCAGTGTATTACAGGGGGCCGGAGGCTACACCTTC. It is translated as CAISVLQGAGGYTF.

The gene calls are TRBV29-1 and TRBJ2-3, with TRBD2 as a possible D gene (5 bases). The CDR3 loop spans 12 amino acids. With 4 bases removed from V and 2 bases from J, the gap between germline ends came to 7 bases. The germline V gene has CDR1 SQVTM and CDR2 ANQGSEA. Here the CDR3 reads CSVADFTDTQYF. The CDR3 DNA reads TGCAGCGTTGCGGACTTCACAGATACGCAGTATTTT.

This clonotype has a count of ten or more. The chain is built from TRBV6-1 and TRBJ2-7; 8 bases are a match to TRBD1. This CDR3 has 17 amino acids. In germline, CDR1 is MNHNS, CDR2 SASEGT. V was pared by 5 bases and J by 3 bases, with 15 bases of the junction left unmatched. The CDR3 region is CASSPRGTGGSGYEQYF. CDR3 coding DNA: TGTGCCAGCAGTCCACGCGGAACAGGGGGTTCCGGCTACGAGCAGTACTTC.

This clonotype has a count of ten or more. This chain's CDR3 is CASSLQRGLPDEQYF. DNA of the CDR3: TGTGCCAGCAGCTTACAGAGAGGGCTACCAGACGAGCAGTACTTC. V usage is TRBV7-9 and J usage is TRBJ2-7; the D gene is possibly TRBD2 (5 bases). The CDR3 has 15 amino acids. Trimming left V 2 bases short and J 5 bases short, with 16 bases between. The V gene's germline CDR1 is SEHNR and CDR2 FQNEAQ (reference sequence). The complete variable domain, with remaining parts taken from reference TRBV7-9 and TRBJ2-7, reads DTGVSQNPRHKITKRGQNVTFRCDPISEHNRLYWYRQTLGQGPEFLTYFQNEAQLEKSRLLSDRFSAERPKGSFSTLEIQRTEQGDSAMYLCASSLQRGLPDEQYFGPGTRLTVT.

This clonotype appeared many times. DNA for the CDR3: TGTGCCATCAGCCTGTCTAGCGGTCCCTACGAGCAGTACTTC. It codes for CAISLSSGPYEQYF. The chain combines TRBV10-3 with TRBJ2-7; 7 bases agree with TRBD2. V shed 6 bases, J shed 2 bases, and the junction held 7 bases outside the gene matches. The CDR3 is 14 residues long. Germline assignment: CDR1 ENHRY and CDR2 SYGVKD.

For this clonotype: This could be a read error, since a much larger clone is one nucleotide away. V and J are TRBV7-8 and TRBJ1-6; D possibly corresponds to TRBD1 (5 bases). The CDR3 is 16 amino acids. CDR1 SGHVS and CDR2 FQNEAQ come from the germline V gene. The CDR3 is CVSSLAAQGNNSPLHF. In DNA, the CDR3 is TGTGTCAGCAGCTTGGCAGCCCAGGGCAATAATTCACCCCTCCACTTT.

The table lists this clonotype with a few counts. The chain recombines TRBV7-2 with TRBJ2-7; possible D gene TRBD1, 5 bases. Between the trimmed V and J ends, which lost 2 bases and 3 bases, there was a span of 14 bases. Germline CDR1 SGHTA, CDR2 FQGNSA. The CDR3 sequence is 15 residues long. The CDR3, as DNA: TGTGCCAGCAGCTTAAGGGTCCCAGGGAACTACGAGCAGTACTTC. Translating gives CASSLRVPGNYEQYF.

The sample holds many counts of this clonotype. The chain joins TRBV29-1 to TRBJ2-5, with a tentative D call TRBD2 (5 bases). Trimming pared 3 bases from V and 4 bases from J, leaving 12 bases between. CDR1 is SQVTM and CDR2 is ANQGSEA in the germline V gene. CDR3 length: 13 amino acids. The CDR3 is CSVDGISVETQYF. The CDR3 region has the DNA TGCAGCGTTGACGGGATCAGTGTAGAGACCCAGTACTTC. The entire variable domain, with the rest obtained from reference TRBV29-1 and TRBJ2-5, is as follows: SAVISQKPSRDICQRGTSLTIQCQVDSQVTMMFWYRQQPGQSLTLIATANQGSEATYESGFVIDKFPISRPNLTFSTLTVSNMSPEDSSIYLCSVDGISVETQYFGPGTRLLVL.

This clonotype was detected ten times or more. This chain links TRBV24-1 with TRBJ1-2, with D maybe TRBD1 (6 bases). The germline V gene encodes CDR1 KGHDR and CDR2 SFDVKD. Trimming stripped 5 bases from V and 8 bases from J, with 14 bases between. This CDR3 is 13 amino acids long. The CDR3 coding sequence is TGTGCCACCAGTGTCGGTCAGGGGAGCGGCTACACCTTC. This codes for CATSVGQGSGYTF.

The V gene is TRBV4-1, the J gene TRBJ2-5, with D perhaps assigned TRBD1 or TRBD2 (5 bases each). This CDR3 is 16 amino acids long. V lost 4 bases and J lost 5, with 20 bases in between. Germline V CDR1 and CDR2: MGHRA, YSYEKL. The CDR3 sequence is CASSLEWGRRAETQYF. CDR3 nucleotides: TGCGCCAGCAGCCTCGAGTGGGGACGGCGGGCGGAGACCCAGTACTTC.

This clonotype was seen more than once but under ten times. This chain connects TRBV28 to TRBJ2-1; 13 bases agree with TRBD2. Germline trimming cut 5 bases from V and 6 bases from J; bases unmatched to any gene: 4. The CDR3 length is 15 residues. CDR1 and CDR2 from the germline V gene are MDHEN and SYDVKM. The CDR3 region has the DNA TGTGCCAGCAGTACTAGCGGGGGGGCTCTCAATGAGCAGTTCTTC. This sequence encodes CASSTSGGALNEQFF.

This clonotype came up many times. V gene TRBV7-2 combines with J gene TRBJ2-5; no firm D call. Germline V gives CDR1 SGHTA, CDR2 FQGNSA. CDR3 length: 13 amino acids. Trimming removed 4 bases from V and 5 bases from J, with 11 bases in between. This CDR3 reads CASSSPNRETQYF. CDR3 coding DNA: TGTGCCAGCAGCTCCCCCAACCGGGAGACCCAGTACTTC.

This chain connects TRBV20-1 to TRBJ2-7; 8 nucleotides line up with TRBD1. Unmatched junction bases numbered 4, after V lost 4 bases and J lost 5 bases. The CDR3 has 12 amino acids. CDR1 DFQATT and CDR2 SNEGSKA come from the germline V gene (reference sequence). CDR3 nucleotides: TGCAGTGCTACCCTGACAGGGGACGAGCAGTACTTC. Its protein is CSATLTGDEQYF.

This clonotype has just a few counts. V and J are TRBV28 and TRBJ2-1, with D tentatively TRBD1 (6 bases). The germline V and J ends were trimmed by 5 bases and 10 bases, with 18 bases remaining between them. Germline V CDR1 and CDR2: MDHEN, SYDVKM. This CDR3 has 14 residues. The CDR3 DNA follows: TGTGCCAGCAGTCCCACCCGGACAGCTCGGGAGCAGTTCTTC. Translation gives CASSPTRTAREQFF. Full variable domain (outside the CDR3, taken from reference TRBV28 and TRBJ2-1): DVKVTQSSRYLVKRTGEKVFLECVQDMDHENMFWYRQDPGLGLRLIYFSYDVKMKEKGDIPEGYSVSREKKERFSLILESASTNQTSMYLCASSPTRTAREQFFGPGTRLTVL.

This clonotype was detected ten times or more. V and J are TRBV20-1 and TRBJ2-5, with TRBD2 as a possible D gene (6 bases). The CDR3 is 14 amino acids. Germline assignment: CDR1 DFQATT and CDR2 SNEGSKA (reference sequence). The germline V and J ends were trimmed by 3 bases and 0 bases, with 11 bases remaining between them. The CDR3: CSARASSDQETQYF. The CDR3 DNA follows: TGCAGTGCTAGGGCATCTAGCGACCAAGAGACCCAGTACTTC.

This clonotype occurred a few times. The rearrangement joins TRBV13 to TRBJ2-5; TRBD2 aligns across 11 bases. V gave up 2 bases and J gave up 5 bases; unmatched junction bases: 4. The length of the CDR3 is 15 residues. Per germline, CDR1 PRHDT and CDR2 FYEKMQ (reference sequence). CDR3 in DNA: TGTGCCAGCAGCTTATCTAGCGGGGGGCCCGAGACCCAGTACTTC. Translated: CASSLSSGGPETQYF.

The sample holds many counts of this clonotype. The genes are TRBV5-6 and TRBJ2-5; no reliable D call. The CDR3 extends over 14 amino acids. The V gene's germline CDR1 is SGHDT and CDR2 YYEEEE. The ends were cut back, 6 bases at V and 0 bases at J, with 12 bases in the middle. The CDR3 reads CASTIGPNQETQYF. The CDR3 nucleotides are TGTGCCAGCACTATAGGACCGAACCAAGAGACCCAGTACTTC.

The sample holds a few counts of this clonotype. This chain connects TRBV7-8 to TRBJ1-4, with D perhaps TRBD1 (5 bases). The CDR3 length is 16 residues. The V gene lost 6 bases and the J gene lost 0 bases, with 14 bases spanning the gap. The V gene's germline CDR1 is SGHVS and CDR2 FQNEAQ. The CDR3, as DNA: TGTGCCAGCAGTGCGACGGGACTTTCAACTAATGAAAAACTGTTTTTT. It yields the protein CASSATGLSTNEKLFF.

The sample holds many counts of this clonotype. The chain joins TRBV12-3 or TRBV12-4 to TRBJ2-5; TRBD2 might be the D (6 bases). The CDR3 is 15 residues long. V was clipped by 2 bases and J by 5 bases, with 15 bases between them. CDR3 sequence (DNA): TGTGCCAGCAGTTTACGGATACGAGGAGGGGAGACCCAGTACTTC. The encoded protein is CASSLRIRGGETQYF.

This clonotype was found many times. V usage is TRBV5-1 and J usage is TRBJ2-2, with 9 positions matching TRBD1. Germline lookup yields CDR1 SGHRS and CDR2 YFSETQ. Trimming took 4 bases from V and 1 from J; bases not matched to a gene: 5. The CDR3 is 16 amino acids. Written as DNA, the CDR3 is TGCGCCAGCAGCAAAGGGACAGGGCAGAACACCGGGGAGCTGTTTTTT. The encoded protein is CASSKGTGQNTGELFF.

The V and J genes are TRBV18 and TRBJ2-5, with unresolved D. Between the trimmed V and J ends, which lost 2 bases and 2 bases, there was a span of 6 bases. The germline CDR1 and CDR2 sequences are KGHSH and LQKENI. The CDR3 consists of 13 residues. CDR3 region: CASSPGKQETQYF. The CDR3 DNA reads TGTGCCAGCTCACCAGGAAAACAAGAGACCCAGTACTTC.

Ten or more counts support this clonotype. The chain has TRBV24-1 and TRBJ2-7; 7 nucleotides align to TRBD2. This CDR3 is built from 13 residues. The V segment lost 3 bases and the J segment 3 bases; nucleotides outside the gene matches: 1. The V gene's germline CDR1 is KGHDR and CDR2 SFDVKD. CDR3 bases: TGTGCCACCAGTGATGAGCGGGACTACGAGCAGTACTTC. Its translation is CATSDERDYEQYF.

This chain connects TRBV3-1 to TRBJ2-6, with a possible D match to TRBD1 (6 bases). Germline V CDR1 and CDR2: LGHDT, YNNKEL (reference sequence). Trimming removed 0 bases from V and 2 bases from J, with 11 bases in between. This CDR3 contains 17 residues. Written as DNA, the CDR3 is TGTGCCAGCAGCCAAGAACTGGGGGCGACTGGGGCCAACGTCCTGACTTTC. Encoded protein: CASSQELGATGANVLTF.

This rearrangement joins TRBV27 to TRBJ2-1; TRBD2 might be the D (7 bases). Looked up from germline, CDR1 is MNHEY and CDR2 is SMNVEV (reference sequence). V lost 7 bases to trimming and J lost 8 bases, with 27 bases between them. The CDR3 runs 17 residues. In DNA form, the CDR3 reads TGTGCCAGCAACCTAATTGGGGGCGGGAGAAGAACCGATGAGCAGTTCTTC. It is translated as CASNLIGGGRRTDEQFF.

On this clonotype itself: A read error may be the cause here, since a much bigger clone is one base away. The genes are TRBV28 and TRBJ2-7, with TRBD1 matching 9 bases. This CDR3 has 15 amino acids. Germline values: CDR1 MDHEN, CDR2 SYDVKM. The J segment lost 6 bases and the V segment lost 6 bases, leaving 12 bases of the junction unmatched. CDR3 sequence reads: CASRGTGPPPGEQYF. DNA for the CDR3: TGTGCCAGCAGAGGGACAGGGCCCCCCCCGGGCGAGCAGTACTTC.

This clonotype was seen a few times. The gene calls are TRBV2 and TRBJ1-6; D remains ambiguous. This CDR3 spans 15 amino acids. The germline gives CDR1 SNHLY, CDR2 FYNNEI. The V end lost 7 bases, the J end lost 7 bases, and 17 bases lay between the germline ends. The CDR3 DNA sequence: TGTGCCAGCACCCCCCAGAGAACTCAAAATTCACCCCTCCACTTT. Its translation is CASTPQRTQNSPLHF.

This clonotype occurred many times. J is TRBJ2-7 and V is TRBV11-1; tentatively, D is TRBD1 (6 bases). There are 13 residues in the CDR3. V lost 5 bases and J 1 base, leaving 9 bases between the germline ends. The V gene's germline CDR1 is SGHAT and CDR2 FQDESV (reference sequence). The CDR3 DNA reads TGTGCCAGCAGCCCAGACAGGTCCTACGAGCAGTACTTC. As protein: CASSPDRSYEQYF. Full variable domain (remainder filled in from reference TRBV11-1 and TRBJ2-7): EAEVAQSPRYKITEKSQAVAFWCDPISGHATLYWYRQILGQGPELLVQFQDESVVDDSQLPKDRFSAERLKGVDSTLKIQPAELGDSAMYLCASSPDRSYEQYFGPGTRLTVT.

The chain is built from TRBV20-1 and TRBJ2-7; 7 nucleotides align to TRBD1. In germline, CDR1 is DFQATT, CDR2 SNEGSKA (reference sequence). CDR3 length: 16 residues. With V trimmed by 0 bases and J by 1 base, 9 bases remained unmatched. The CDR3 region has the DNA TGCAGTGCTAGAGAAAACGACAGGGTAAGATCCTACGAGCAGTACTTC. This encodes CSARENDRVRSYEQYF.

This clonotype was seen many times. V gene TRBV5-1 combines with J gene TRBJ2-7; the match to TRBD2 covers 11 bases. The germline V gene encodes CDR1 SGHRS and CDR2 YFSETQ. The CDR3 covers 16 residues. Trimming removed 2 bases from V and 3 bases from J; junction bases left unmatched: 7. The CDR3 bases are TGCGCCAGCAGCTTAGATACTAGCGGGAGATTCTACGAGCAGTACTTC. It codes for CASSLDTSGRFYEQYF.

This clonotype was seen only a few times. CDR3: CSASRGAGQETQYF. CDR3 nucleotides: TGCAGTGCTAGTCGGGGGGCCGGGCAAGAGACCCAGTACTTC. The V call is TRBV20-1, the J call TRBJ2-5; tentatively, D is TRBD2 (7 bases). Per germline, CDR1 DFQATT and CDR2 SNEGSKA (reference sequence). The V gene lost 3 bases and the J gene lost 2 bases, with 13 bases spanning the gap. The CDR3 loop spans 14 amino acids.

As concerns this clonotype: A read error may be the cause here, since a much bigger clone is one base away. V is TRBV28 and J is TRBJ2-5, with D possibly matching TRBD1 (6 bases). Per the germline V gene, CDR1 is MDHEN and CDR2 is SYDVKM. This CDR3 spans 15 amino acids. In nucleotides, the CDR3 is TGTGCCAGCAGCCAGATGGGGGCGTACCAAGAGGCCCAGTACTTC. It specifies CASSQMGAYQEAQYF.